The next 30 T cell receptor beta chains were all read from a single sample in a study of post-analysis software for immune sequencing data. Study-level points and caveats: TRBV5-6, TRBV5-1 and TRBV20-1 belonged to a set of roughly five TRBV segments that were more frequent in patients than controls.

Presence of unique molecular identifiers characterized the TCR beta cDNA libraries. Each CDR3 protein gets one entry after TCRdb re-called the PCR reads with MiXCR. The repertoire holds 380,000 or so distinct CDR3 sequences, with less than 40% as singletons. These receptors have no identified antigens. The specimen was blood. Source of these receptors: a girl between 10 and 17 years old with multiple sclerosis.

The chain combines TRBV12-3 or TRBV12-4 with TRBJ1-1; D is possibly TRBD1 (5 bases). CDR3 length: 12 amino acids. Trimming took 7 bases from V and 10 from J, leaving 16 bases between them. The CDR3 coding sequence is TGTGCCAGCACCCGGGAAGGGGCCGGAGCTTTCTTT. This translates into CASTREGAGAFF.

The gene calls are TRBV5-6 and TRBJ1-4, with D tentatively TRBD1 (5 bases). Germline values: CDR1 SGHDT, CDR2 YYEEEE. Trimming stripped 0 bases from V and 11 bases from J, with 11 bases between. The CDR3 totals 13 residues. CDR3 nucleotide sequence: TGTGCCAGCAGCTTGGGGGACCCCATGAAACTGTTTTTT. Amino acid sequence: CASSLGDPMKLFF.

The rearrangement links TRBV9 to TRBJ2-7, with 8 positions matching TRBD1. Germline CDR1 and CDR2: SGDLS and YYNGEE. This CDR3 is 16 amino acids long. Trimming removed 4 bases from V and 4 bases from J; junction bases left unmatched: 13. The DNA of the CDR3 is TGTGCCAGCAGCTCATCCCGGGCAGGGGGCAGTTACGAGCAGTACTTC. Translated: CASSSSRAGGSYEQYF.

The chain employs TRBV4-1 and TRBJ2-7; 7 nucleotides line up with TRBD1. The germline V gene encodes CDR1 MGHRA and CDR2 YSYEKL. The CDR3 sequence is 15 residues long. V was clipped by 0 bases and J by 3 bases; unmatched bases: 5. CDR3 in amino acids: CASSQDPGDSYEQYF. The CDR3 DNA is TGCGCCAGCAGCCAAGATCCAGGGGACAGCTACGAGCAGTACTTC.

This clonotype was counted between two and nine times. V usage is TRBV5-1 and J usage is TRBJ2-7; D ambiguous. Germline V gives CDR1 SGHRS, CDR2 YFSETQ. The CDR3 is made up of 12 amino acids. Trimming pared 3 bases from V and 4 bases from J, leaving 8 bases between. CDR3 nucleotides: TGCGCCAGCAGCTCTCAGCATTACGAGCAGTACTTC. It specifies CASSSQHYEQYF.

This clonotype was seen a few times. The J gene is TRBJ2-7, the V gene TRBV28; 8 bases map to TRBD1. Losses at the gene ends were 5 bases for V and 5 bases for J; bases not matched to a gene: 11. The CDR3 runs 15 residues. Germline V gene sequence: CDR1 MDHEN, CDR2 SYDVKM. Here the CDR3 DNA reads TGTGCCAGCAGTCCTACCTGGACAGGGATCCACGAGCAGTACTTC. Residues: CASSPTWTGIHEQYF.

This clonotype was seen a few times. The chain combines TRBV14 with TRBJ1-1; D gene uncertain. CDR3 length: 12 residues. V dropped 1 base and J dropped 11 bases, with 11 bases sitting between them. Germline V gene lookup returns CDR1 SGHDN and CDR2 FVKESK. In nucleotides, the CDR3 is TGTGCCAGCAGCCAAGGGAACCAAAGGGCTTTCTTT. This sequence encodes CASSQGNQRAFF.

This clonotype was seen at least ten times. The J gene is TRBJ1-2, the V gene TRBV7-9; D is unresolved. CDR1 is SEHNR, CDR2 FQNEAQ, per germline (reference sequence). The CDR3 runs 16 residues. V dropped 3 bases and J dropped 8 bases, with 22 bases sitting between them. This CDR3 is CASSLDLREVAWGYTF. The CDR3 DNA sequence: TGTGCCAGCAGCTTGGACCTTCGGGAAGTGGCTTGGGGCTACACCTTC. The variable domain in full, with the rest retrieved from reference TRBV7-9 and TRBJ1-2, is DTGVSQNPRHKITKRGQNVTFRCDPISEHNRLYWYRQTLGQGPEFLTYFQNEAQLEKSRLLSDRFSAERPKGSFSTLEIQRTEQGDSAMYLCASSLDLREVAWGYTFGSGTRLTVV.

There are many counts of this clonotype. CDR3 DNA sequence: TGTGCCTGGAGTGTACGGTCCCGGGGTGAGCAGTTCTTC. It yields the protein CAWSVRSRGEQFF. The chain employs TRBV30 and TRBJ2-1; perhaps TRBD2 as D (5 bases). Trimming took 0 bases from V and 9 from J, leaving 12 bases between them. Germline V gives CDR1 GTSNPN, CDR2 SVGIG (reference sequence). The CDR3 has 13 residues.

V usage is TRBV7-2 and J usage is TRBJ2-7; 10 positions match TRBD1. V gave up 1 base and J gave up 3 bases; unmatched junction bases: 3. CDR1 and CDR2 (germline): SGHTA, FQGNSA. CDR3 length: 15 amino acids. The CDR3 loop reads CASSLGTGGLYEQYF. The DNA of the CDR3 is TGTGCCAGCAGCTTAGGGACAGGGGGTCTCTACGAGCAGTACTTC.

With regard to this clonotype: At one of its ends the junction is not consistent with the germline gene, which may arise from a read error. The gene calls are TRBV4-3 and TRBJ2-5, with D perhaps matching TRBD1 (6 bases). The J call may be faulty, since TRBJ2-7 better matches the DNA end. Germline V lookup: CDR1 LGHNA, CDR2 YSLEER. There are 14 residues in the CDR3. The CDR3 loop reads CTSSQYTGNYEQYF. The CDR3, as DNA: TGCACCAGCAGCCAATACACAGGGAACTACGAGCAGTACTTC.

The rearrangement uses TRBV7-3 and TRBJ2-5; tentative D call: TRBD2 (7 bases). V was pared by 5 bases and J by 1 base, with 11 bases between. This CDR3 has 14 amino acids. The germline CDR1 and CDR2 sequences are SGHTA and FQGTGA. The DNA of the CDR3 is TGTGCCAGCAGCGGAAGGGGGGGCCAAGAGACCCAGTACTTC. This sequence encodes CASSGRGGQETQYF.

The V call is TRBV7-9, the J call TRBJ1-1; D gene unclear. Trimming took 5 bases from V and 0 from J, leaving 7 bases between them. The CDR3 extends over 13 amino acids. Per the germline V gene, CDR1 is SEHNR and CDR2 is FQNEAQ (reference sequence). This CDR3 is CASSNTVNTEAFF. The DNA for the CDR3 is TGTGCCAGCAGCAACACAGTGAACACTGAAGCTTTCTTT. Using reference TRBV7-9 and TRBJ1-1 for the parts outside the CDR3, the full variable domain is DTGVSQNPRHKITKRGQNVTFRCDPISEHNRLYWYRQTLGQGPEFLTYFQNEAQLEKSRLLSDRFSAERPKGSFSTLEIQRTEQGDSAMYLCASSNTVNTEAFFGQGTRLTVV.

The chain couples TRBV5-1 to TRBJ1-6; D ambiguous. This CDR3 has 13 residues. Germline assignment: CDR1 SGHRS and CDR2 YFSETQ. Trimming removed 2 bases from V and 7 bases from J, with 7 bases in between. CDR3 in amino acids: CASSFSENSPLHF. In DNA form, the CDR3 reads TGCGCCAGCAGCTTTTCAGAAAATTCACCCCTCCACTTT.

The rearrangement joins TRBV18 to TRBJ1-2; D is possibly TRBD1 (5 bases). V lost 2 bases to trimming and J lost 4 bases, with 11 bases between them. This CDR3 is 14 amino acids long. Germline V gene data show CDR1 as KGHSH and CDR2 as LQKENI. The CDR3 loop is CASSPEGKGYGYTF. The CDR3 DNA reads as TGTGCCAGCTCACCAGAGGGGAAAGGCTATGGCTACACCTTC. The full variable domain, in which reference TRBV18 and TRBJ1-2 provide the parts outside the CDR3, is NAGVMQNPRHLVRRRGQEARLRCSPMKGHSHVYWYRQLPEEGLKFMVYLQKENIIDESGMPKERFSAEFPKEGPSILRIQQVVRGDSAAYFCASSPEGKGYGYTFGSGTRLTVV.

This chain uses TRBV27 with TRBJ2-4, with D possibly matching TRBD1 (5 bases). This CDR3 has 16 amino acids. Germline loops: CDR1 MNHEY, CDR2 SMNVEV (reference sequence). V was pared by 0 bases and J by 0 bases, with 9 bases between. CDR3 DNA: TGTGCCAGCAGTTTATCGCCAGGGCTAGCCAAAAACATTCAGTACTTC. It codes for CASSLSPGLAKNIQYF.

J is TRBJ2-1 and V is TRBV28, with TRBD1 matching 11 bases. V shed 8 bases, J shed 9 bases, and the junction held 12 bases outside the gene matches. The CDR3 is 15 amino acids. Germline V CDR1 and CDR2: MDHEN, SYDVKM. The CDR3 region has the DNA TGTGCCAGCGCGAGTCCGGGACAGGGGGTGATTGAGCAGTTCTTC. This sequence encodes CASASPGQGVIEQFF.

The chain carries TRBV2 and TRBJ2-7; TRBD1 or TRBD2 may be the D gene (5 bases each). Trimming removed 4 bases at V and 0 bases at J, with 16 bases between. CDR3 length: 16 residues. Germline V gene sequence: CDR1 SNHLY, CDR2 FYNNEI. CDR3 DNA sequence: TGTGCCAGCAGTGGTCTCCCCGGGACGGACTCCTACGAGCAGTACTTC. Its protein product is CASSGLPGTDSYEQYF.

This sequence joins TRBV7-2 and TRBJ1-6; the D is unclear. The V gene lost 1 base and the J gene lost 15 bases, with 16 bases spanning the gap. The CDR3 spans 14 residues. The germline gives CDR1 SGHTA, CDR2 FQGNSA. The CDR3, as DNA: TGTGCCAGCAGCTTAGAGGCTACCCGGGAGAACCTCCACTTT. It specifies CASSLEATRENLHF. Together with reference TRBV7-2 and TRBJ1-6, the CDR3 gives the full variable domain: GAGVSQSPSNKVTEKGKDVELRCDPISGHTALYWYRQSLGQGLEFLIYFQGNSAPDKSGLPSDRFSAERTGGSVSTLTIQRTQQEDSAVYLCASSLEATRENLHFGNGTRLTVT.

This chain uses TRBV2 with TRBJ1-1; D is unclear. V was trimmed by 0 bases and J by 2 bases, leaving 1 base between them. CDR1 is SNHLY and CDR2 is FYNNEI in the germline V gene. CDR3 size: 12 residues. The chain's CDR3 is CASSEANTEAFF. As DNA, the CDR3 is TGTGCCAGCAGTGAAGCTAACACTGAAGCTTTCTTT. The whole variable domain, remainder taken from reference TRBV2 and TRBJ1-1, is EPEVTQTPSHQVTQMGQEVILRCVPISNHLYFYWYRQILGQKVEFLVSFYNNEISEKSEIFDDQFSVERPDGSNFTLKIRSTKLEDSAMYFCASSEANTEAFFGQGTRLTVV.

This clonotype was found a few times. The rearrangement uses TRBV5-1 and TRBJ1-1; no definite D call. Deletions cut 5 bases from V and 2 bases from J, with 13 bases between. Germline V gives CDR1 SGHRS, CDR2 YFSETQ. This CDR3 comprises 14 residues. CDR3 amino acids: CASRQMTTNTEAFF. In nucleotides, the CDR3 is TGCGCCAGCAGGCAAATGACGACCAACACTGAAGCTTTCTTT.

The chain recombines TRBV3-1 with TRBJ2-3; tentatively, D is TRBD1 or TRBD2 (6 bases each). The CDR3 totals 20 residues. CDR1 is LGHDT, CDR2 YNNKEL, per germline (reference sequence). Trimming stripped 2 bases from V and 0 bases from J, with 24 bases between. The CDR3 nucleotides are TGTGCCAGCAGCCAACCGCCGACAGGCCCGGGACTTTCTAGCACAGATACGCAGTATTTT. Encoded protein: CASSQPPTGPGLSSTDTQYF.

There are many counts of this clonotype. The chain uses TRBV20-1 and TRBJ2-1; D not resolved. The CDR3 sequence is 12 residues long. The V end was cut by 4 bases, the J end by 1 base, with 5 bases between. Germline V lookup: CDR1 DFQATT, CDR2 SNEGSKA (reference sequence). CDR3 residues: CSAIKSYNEQFF. CDR3 coding DNA: TGCAGTGCTATCAAGTCCTACAATGAGCAGTTCTTC.

This clonotype was observed a few times. Germline and junction disagree at one end, which may indicate a read error. The J gene is TRBJ2-1, the V gene TRBV29-1; possibly TRBD1 for D (6 bases). The CDR3 loop spans 13 amino acids. The germline CDR1 and CDR2 sequences are SQVTM and ANQGSEA. The CDR3 DNA is TGCAGCGTTGAAGGGACAGTGTACACTGAGCAGTTCTTC. It translates to CSVEGTVYTEQFF.

This clonotype has only a few counts. V is TRBV28 and J is TRBJ2-7, with 8 nucleotides matching TRBD1. CDR3 length: 16 residues. Germline V gives CDR1 MDHEN, CDR2 SYDVKM. The V segment lost 4 bases and the J segment 0 bases; nucleotides outside the gene matches: 8. CDR3 region: CASSSPDRASSYEQYF. The CDR3 region has the DNA TGTGCCAGCAGTTCTCCGGACAGGGCGTCCTCCTACGAGCAGTACTTC.

This clonotype was observed once. J is TRBJ2-7 and V is TRBV27, with D maybe TRBD1 (6 bases). The length of the CDR3 is 15 residues. CDR1 MNHEY and CDR2 SMNVEV come from the germline V gene (reference sequence). Trimming shortened V by 7 bases and J by 0 bases, and 16 bases separated the two germline ends. CDR3 in DNA: TGTGCCAGCACCAAAGCCGGGACACACTCCTACGAGCAGTACTTC. Its translation: CASTKAGTHSYEQYF.

The chain couples TRBV30 to TRBJ2-2; D possibly uses TRBD1 or TRBD2 (5 bases each). Per germline, CDR1 GTSNPN and CDR2 SVGIG (reference sequence). Trimming took 7 bases from V and 4 from J, leaving 19 bases between them. This CDR3 is built from 15 residues. The CDR3 loop reads CAFTAHEGSTGELFF. DNA for the CDR3: TGTGCCTTCACGGCGCACGAGGGGAGCACCGGGGAGCTGTTTTTT.

This clonotype has more than one count but fewer than ten. The rearrangement uses TRBV5-1 and TRBJ1-1; D possibly corresponds to TRBD1 (6 bases). V was clipped by 1 base and J by 0 bases, with 10 bases between them. The CDR3 is 15 amino acids. Germline CDR1 is SGHRS and CDR2 is YFSETQ. CDR3 region: CASSLTGSMNTEAFF. The CDR3 nucleotides are TGCGCCAGCAGCTTGACAGGGTCGATGAACACTGAAGCTTTCTTT.

This chain joins TRBV28 and TRBJ2-1, with 10 nucleotides matching TRBD2. Losses at the gene ends were 2 bases for V and 9 bases for J; bases not matched to a gene: 4. The length of the CDR3 is 14 residues. Germline V lookup: CDR1 MDHEN, CDR2 SYDVKM. As DNA, the CDR3 is TGTGCCAGCAGTTTAATACTAGCGGGGAGTGAGCAGTTCTTC. Protein sequence: CASSLILAGSEQFF.

V is TRBV7-3 and J is TRBJ1-1; D remains unclear. This CDR3 is 18 amino acids long. V was trimmed by 1 base and J by 0 bases, leaving 18 bases between them. Germline V CDR1 and CDR2: SGHTA, FQGTGA. CDR3 DNA: TGTGCCAGCAGCTTAAGATCGGGCCAGGCCTACATGAACACTGAAGCTTTCTTT. Amino acid sequence: CASSLRSGQAYMNTEAFF.